This is a list of T cell receptor beta chains from one sample in a study of blood T cell repertoires in COVID-19. The data were produced by immunoSEQ multiplex PCR, yet TCRdb's version contains in-frame clones alone and is incomplete. The sample lists around 42,000 clones, 79% occurring once. Sequencing was performed on peripheral blood. The receptors were gathered from a woman of 80 years or more with acute or convalescent COVID-19. The CDR3 runs from the conserved cysteine through the conserved F or W. Each record gives: V gene, J gene, CDR3 protein.

TRBV10-3,TRBJ1-1,CAISERTGRTEAFF
TRBV2,TRBJ1-1,CASRGHLNTEAFF
TRBV5-1,TRBJ2-1,CASSLGLLDEQFF
TRBV6-4,TRBJ2-1,CASGLAGGSYNEQFF
TRBV7-3,TRBJ2-7,CASRPGLAGGYEQYF
TRBV10-2,TRBJ2-7,CASNPGLAAYEQYF
TRBV12-3/TRBV12-4,TRBJ1-5,CASQSDSNQPQHF
TRBV7-2,TRBJ2-2,CASSPGQLTGELFF
TRBV9,TRBJ1-1,CASSVGGENTEAFF
TRBV4-1,TRBJ2-7,CASSQEDRASYEQYF
TRBV27,TRBJ1-2,CASSLDPGVKYGYTF
TRBV2,TRBJ2-5,CASHPLTPGSGETQYF
TRBV19,TRBJ1-4,CASKPGTGASNEKLFF
TRBV7-8,TRBJ1-1,CASSLGTGKNRRTEAFF
TRBV5-1,TRBJ2-1,CASSLIGDSYNEQFF
TRBV30,TRBJ1-1,CAWSVKGRITEAFF
TRBV6-5,TRBJ1-2,CASSSGVLYGYTF
TRBV7-9,TRBJ1-4,CASSSRTGGFGEKLFF
TRBV2,TRBJ1-1,CASCRGVETGVNTEAFF
TRBV28,TRBJ1-5,CASSFAVLNQPQHF
TRBV11-2,TRBJ1-5,CASSGGVNQPQHF
TRBV7-6,TRBJ1-1,CASSPAVWLNTEAFF
TRBV24-1,TRBJ2-2,CAAGTSGSNTGELFF
TRBV11-2,TRBJ2-1,CASSEGTAFGEQFF
TRBV5-6,TRBJ2-7,CASSGTGQGTWEQYF
TRBV28,TRBJ2-1,CASSNSGSSYNEQFF
TRBV9,TRBJ2-1,CASALGPYNEQFF
TRBV6-2/TRBV6-3,TRBJ1-5,CASSLGTESTNSNQPQHF
TRBV5-4,TRBJ2-7,CASSLGGRGSEQYF
TRBV10-3,TRBJ2-7,CAISESGRGAPYEQYF
TRBV9,TRBJ2-1,CASSVASGRAFEQFF
TRBV5-1,TRBJ1-1,CASTTGPERTEAFF
TRBV5-1,TRBJ2-5,CASYGGTAQYF
TRBV19,TRBJ2-5,CASSSQREGDQETQYF
TRBV7-9,TRBJ1-2,CASSLQGAEGYTF